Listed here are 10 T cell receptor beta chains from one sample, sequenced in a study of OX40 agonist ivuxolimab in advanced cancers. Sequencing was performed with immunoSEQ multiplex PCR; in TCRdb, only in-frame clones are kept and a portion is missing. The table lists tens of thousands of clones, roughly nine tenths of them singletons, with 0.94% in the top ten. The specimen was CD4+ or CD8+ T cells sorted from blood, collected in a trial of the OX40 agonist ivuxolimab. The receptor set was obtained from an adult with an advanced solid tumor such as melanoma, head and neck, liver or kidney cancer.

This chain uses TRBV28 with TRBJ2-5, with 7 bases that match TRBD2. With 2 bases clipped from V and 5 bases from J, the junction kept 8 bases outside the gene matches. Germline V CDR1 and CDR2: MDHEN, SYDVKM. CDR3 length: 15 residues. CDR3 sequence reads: CASSLRTGGWETQYF. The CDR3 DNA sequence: TGTGCCAGCAGTTTAAGGACGGGAGGCTGGGAGACCCAGTACTTC.

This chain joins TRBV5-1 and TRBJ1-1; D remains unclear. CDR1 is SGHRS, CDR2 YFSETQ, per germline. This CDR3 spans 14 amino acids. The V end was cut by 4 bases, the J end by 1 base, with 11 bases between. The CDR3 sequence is CASSPLAQNTEAFF. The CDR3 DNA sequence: TGCGCCAGCAGCCCCCTGGCCCAGAACACTGAAGCTTTCTTT.

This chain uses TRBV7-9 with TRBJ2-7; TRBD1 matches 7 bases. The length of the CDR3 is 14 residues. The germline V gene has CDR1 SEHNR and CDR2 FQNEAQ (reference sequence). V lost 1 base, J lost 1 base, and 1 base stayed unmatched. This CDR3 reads CASSLETGSYEQYF. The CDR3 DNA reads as TGTGCCAGCAGCTTAGAGACAGGGTCCTACGAGCAGTACTTC.

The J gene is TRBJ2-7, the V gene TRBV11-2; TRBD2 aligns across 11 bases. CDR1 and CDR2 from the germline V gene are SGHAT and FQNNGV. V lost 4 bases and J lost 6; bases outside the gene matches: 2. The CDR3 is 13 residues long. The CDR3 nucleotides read TGTGCCAGCAGCTCGGGACTAGCGGCCGAGCAGTACTTC. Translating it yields CASSSGLAAEQYF.

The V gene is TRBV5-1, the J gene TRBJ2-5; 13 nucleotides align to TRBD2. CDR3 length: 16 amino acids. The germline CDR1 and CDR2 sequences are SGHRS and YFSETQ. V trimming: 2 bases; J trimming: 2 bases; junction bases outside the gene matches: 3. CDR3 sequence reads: CASSFGTSGAQETQYF. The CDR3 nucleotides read TGCGCCAGCAGCTTCGGGACTAGCGGGGCACAAGAGACCCAGTACTTC. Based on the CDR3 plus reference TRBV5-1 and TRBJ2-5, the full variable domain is KAGVTQTPRYLIKTRGQQVTLSCSPISGHRSVSWYQQTPGQGLQFLFEYFSETQRNKGNFPGRFSGRQFSNSRSEMNVSTLELGDSALYLCASSFGTSGAQETQYFGPGTRLLVL.

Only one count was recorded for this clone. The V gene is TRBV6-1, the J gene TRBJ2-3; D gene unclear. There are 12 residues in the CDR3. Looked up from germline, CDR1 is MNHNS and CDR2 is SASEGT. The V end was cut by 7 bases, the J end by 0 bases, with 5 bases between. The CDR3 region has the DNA TGTGCCAGCACTGGAAGCACAGATACGCAGTATTTT. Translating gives CASTGSTDTQYF.

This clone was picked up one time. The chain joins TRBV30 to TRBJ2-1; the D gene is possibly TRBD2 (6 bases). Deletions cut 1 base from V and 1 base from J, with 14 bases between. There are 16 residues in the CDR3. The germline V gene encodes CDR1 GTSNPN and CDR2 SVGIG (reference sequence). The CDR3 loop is CAWSGVGGLSYNEQFF. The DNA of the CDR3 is TGTGCCTGGAGTGGGGTCGGGGGTCTTTCCTACAATGAGCAGTTCTTC.

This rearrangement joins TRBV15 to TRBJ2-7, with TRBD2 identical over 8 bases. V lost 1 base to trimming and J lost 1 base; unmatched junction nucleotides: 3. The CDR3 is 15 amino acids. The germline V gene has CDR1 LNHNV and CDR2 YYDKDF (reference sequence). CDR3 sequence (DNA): TGTGCCACCAGCAGAGCGGGACTAGATTCCTACGAGCAGTACTTC. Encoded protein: CATSRAGLDSYEQYF.

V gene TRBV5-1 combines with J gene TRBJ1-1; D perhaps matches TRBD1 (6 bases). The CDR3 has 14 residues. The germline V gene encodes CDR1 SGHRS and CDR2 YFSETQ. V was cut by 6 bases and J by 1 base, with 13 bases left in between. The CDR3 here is CASTWGQTNTEAFF. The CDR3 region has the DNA TGCGCCAGCACCTGGGGGCAGACGAACACTGAAGCTTTCTTT.

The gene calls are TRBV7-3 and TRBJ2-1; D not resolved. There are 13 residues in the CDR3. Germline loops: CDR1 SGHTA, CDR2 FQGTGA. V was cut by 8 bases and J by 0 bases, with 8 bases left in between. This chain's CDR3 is CASSPSSYNEQFF. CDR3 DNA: TGTGCCAGCTCCCCGAGCTCCTACAATGAGCAGTTCTTC.